These 3 T cell receptor beta chains came from one sample sequenced in a study of T cell changes during pregnancy in multiple sclerosis. Assay used: immunoSEQ multiplex PCR; TCRdb lists only in-frame clones, some missing. The sample carries 60,000 to 65,000 clones, about 90% recorded once. The specimen comprised peripheral blood, sampled in the first trimester of pregnancy. These receptors were obtained from a female donor with multiple sclerosis, enrolled in a pregnancy study.

This clone was seen a single time. The V gene is TRBV9, the J gene TRBJ2-5; TRBD1 is a possible D gene (7 bases). The CDR3 contains 14 residues. Per the germline V gene, CDR1 is SGDLS and CDR2 is YYNGEE. V was clipped by 4 bases and J by 4 bases, with 14 bases between them. The CDR3 region has the DNA TGTGCCAGCAGCAAATACAGGGGAGGAGAGACCCAGTACTTC. Its translation: CASSKYRGGETQYF.

The V and J genes are TRBV28 and TRBJ2-4, with D possibly TRBD1 on 6 matching bases. Per the germline V gene, CDR1 is MDHEN and CDR2 is SYDVKM. The V and J ends lost 3 bases and 0 bases respectively, with 18 bases between them. The CDR3 is 18 residues long. As DNA, the CDR3 is TGTGCCAGCAGTTTTGATACTGGGACAACTCTAGCCAAAAACATTCAGTACTTC. Protein sequence: CASSFDTGTTLAKNIQYF.

This chain joins TRBV27 and TRBJ2-7; weak D call: TRBD2 (6 bases). The CDR3 is 14 amino acids. V lost 7 bases, J lost 5 bases, and 18 bases lay in between. Looked up from germline, CDR1 is MNHEY and CDR2 is SMNVEV (reference sequence). The CDR3 here is CASNSGPGGNEQYF. The CDR3, as DNA: TGTGCCAGCAATTCCGGGCCCGGAGGGAACGAGCAGTACTTC.